This TCR beta chain is drawn from a study of blood T cell repertoires in COVID-19. Study summary: Some COVID-19 samples were acute and others convalescent; all came from the United States, Italy and Spain.

The CDR3 sequence is 14 residues long. Authors' methods: Quantification of nucleated cells was approximated via reference gene primer amplification. Data came from immunoSEQ multiplex PCR; TCRdb stores just in-frame clones and leaves some out. That table gives V, J and clone size, and the DNA gave D and trimming. The data hold just over 650,000 clones, with 85% to 90% observed a single time. This chain connects TRBV21-1 to TRBJ2-2; the DNA was not compared with TRBD2, the D call given in the table. TRBV21-1 is described as a pseudogene. This receptor was taken from a woman aged 18 to 35 with acute or convalescent COVID-19. Specimen: peripheral blood. The DNA of the CDR3 is TGTGCCAGCAGCAAGGGGGGATACACCGGGGAGCTGTTTTTT. Its protein is CASSKGGYTGELFF.